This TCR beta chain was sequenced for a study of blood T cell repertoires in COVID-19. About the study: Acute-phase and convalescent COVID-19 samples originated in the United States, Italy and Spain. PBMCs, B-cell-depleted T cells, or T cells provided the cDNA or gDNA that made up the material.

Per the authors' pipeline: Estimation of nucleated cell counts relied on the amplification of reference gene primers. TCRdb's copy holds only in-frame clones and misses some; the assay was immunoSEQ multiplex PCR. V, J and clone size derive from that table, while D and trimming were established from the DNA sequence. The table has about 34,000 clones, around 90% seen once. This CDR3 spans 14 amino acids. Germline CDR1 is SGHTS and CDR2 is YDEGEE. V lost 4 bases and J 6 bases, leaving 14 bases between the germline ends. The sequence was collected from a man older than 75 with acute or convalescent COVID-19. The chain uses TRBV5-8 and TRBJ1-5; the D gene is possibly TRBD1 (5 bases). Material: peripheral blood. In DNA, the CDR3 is TGTGCCAGCAGCCCTGGGGCCTCAACTCAGCCCCAGCATTTT. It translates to CASSPGASTQPQHF.